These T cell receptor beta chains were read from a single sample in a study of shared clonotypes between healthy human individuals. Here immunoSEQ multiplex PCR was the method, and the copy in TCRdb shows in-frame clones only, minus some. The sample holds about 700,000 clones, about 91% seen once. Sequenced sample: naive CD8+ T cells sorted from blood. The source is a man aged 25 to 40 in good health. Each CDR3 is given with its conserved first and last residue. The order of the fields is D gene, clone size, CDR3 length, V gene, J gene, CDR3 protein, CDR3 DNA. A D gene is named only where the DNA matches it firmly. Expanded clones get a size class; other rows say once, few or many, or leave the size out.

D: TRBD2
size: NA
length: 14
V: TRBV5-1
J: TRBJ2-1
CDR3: CASGLEGTYNEQFF
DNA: TGCGCCAGCGGACTAGAAGGGACCTACAATGAGCAGTTCTTC

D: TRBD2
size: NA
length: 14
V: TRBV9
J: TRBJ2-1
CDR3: CASSDTGTSPEQFF
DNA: TGTGCCAGCAGCGACACCGGGACTAGCCCTGAGCAGTTCTTC

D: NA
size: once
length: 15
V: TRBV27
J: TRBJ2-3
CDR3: CASSLNGFGSDTQYF
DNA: TGTGCCAGCAGTTTGAACGGGTTCGGGTCAGATACGCAGTATTTT

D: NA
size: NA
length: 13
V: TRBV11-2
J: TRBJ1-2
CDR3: CASSLDNSYGYTF
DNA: TGTGCCAGCAGCTTAGATAACAGCTATGGCTACACCTTC

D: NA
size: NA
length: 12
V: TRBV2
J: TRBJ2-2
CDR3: CASVGPAGELFF
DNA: TGTGCCAGCGTCGGGCCAGCCGGGGAGCTGTTTTTT

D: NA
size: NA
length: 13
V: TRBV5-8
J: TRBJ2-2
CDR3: CASSLAGPGELFF
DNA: TGTGCCAGCAGCTTGGCCGGACCCGGGGAGCTGTTTTTT

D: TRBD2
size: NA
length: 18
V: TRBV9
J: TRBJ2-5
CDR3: CASSVEWSVSGELETQYF
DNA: TGTGCCAGCAGCGTAGAATGGTCGGTTAGCGGGGAACTAGAGACCCAGTACTTC

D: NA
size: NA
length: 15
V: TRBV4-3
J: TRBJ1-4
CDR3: CASSSEAGLNEKLFF
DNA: TGCGCCAGCAGCTCGGAGGCGGGTCTTAATGAAAAACTGTTTTTT

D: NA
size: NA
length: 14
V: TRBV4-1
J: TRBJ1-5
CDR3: CASSQEQGFSPQHF
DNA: TGCGCCAGCAGCCAAGAGCAGGGGTTTTCGCCCCAGCATTTT

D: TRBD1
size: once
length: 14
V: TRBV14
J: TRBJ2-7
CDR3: CASGWTGRSYEQYF
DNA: TGTGCCAGCGGTTGGACAGGACGCTCCTACGAGCAGTACTTC

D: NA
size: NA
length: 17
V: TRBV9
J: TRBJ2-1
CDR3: CASSPRPGQLLDNEQFF
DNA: TGTGCCAGCAGCCCTCGACCCGGCCAGCTCCTAGACAATGAGCAGTTCTTC

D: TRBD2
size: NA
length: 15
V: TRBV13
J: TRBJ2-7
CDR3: CASSHTSGKKNEQYF
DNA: TGTGCCAGCAGTCACACTAGCGGGAAGAAGAACGAGCAGTACTTC

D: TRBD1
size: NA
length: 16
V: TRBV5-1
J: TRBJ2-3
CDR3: CASRLLGTGVADTQYF
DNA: TGCGCCAGCCGCCTATTAGGGACAGGGGTGGCAGATACGCAGTATTTT

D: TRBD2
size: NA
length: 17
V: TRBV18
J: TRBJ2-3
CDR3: CASSPPEASGSSDTQYF
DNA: TGTGCCAGCTCACCACCGGAGGCTAGCGGGAGCTCAGATACGCAGTATTTT

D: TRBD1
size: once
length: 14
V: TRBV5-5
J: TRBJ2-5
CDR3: CASSSRTGQETQYF
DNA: TGTGCCAGCAGCTCCCGGACAGGCCAAGAGACCCAGTACTTC

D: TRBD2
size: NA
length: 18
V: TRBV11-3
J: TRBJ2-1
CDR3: CASSSPWPTSGSGNEQFF
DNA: TGTGCCAGCAGCTCGCCTTGGCCGACTAGCGGGAGTGGGAATGAGCAGTTCTTC

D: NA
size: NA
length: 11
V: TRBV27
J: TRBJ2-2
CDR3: CASSSAGELFF
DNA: TGTGCCAGCAGTTCGGCCGGGGAGCTGTTTTTT

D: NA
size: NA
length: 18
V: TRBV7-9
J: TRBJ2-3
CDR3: CASSLASTGYGVTDTQYF
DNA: TGTGCCAGCAGCTTAGCGAGTACAGGGTACGGGGTCACAGATACGCAGTATTTT

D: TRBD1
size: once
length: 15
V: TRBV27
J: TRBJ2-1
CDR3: CASSLRDRVTNEQFF
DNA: TGTGCCAGCAGTTTAAGGGACAGGGTCACCAATGAGCAGTTCTTC

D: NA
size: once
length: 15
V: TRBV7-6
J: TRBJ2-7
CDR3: CASSLIVGGLHEQYF
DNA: TGTGCCAGCAGTCTTATCGTCGGGGGGCTCCACGAGCAGTACTTC

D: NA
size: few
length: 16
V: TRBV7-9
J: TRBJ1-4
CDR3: CASILGGPGRNEKLFF
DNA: TGTGCCAGCATCCTCGGTGGCCCGGGTAGGAATGAAAAACTGTTTTTT